This TCR beta chain was identified during a study of CD8 T cells in Susac syndrome. The CDR3 spans 11 residues. Germline values: CDR1 KGHSH, CDR2 LQKENI. Random hexamers served to reverse transcribe about 0.5 to 1 ug RNA. immunoSEQ multiplex PCR amplified TCR beta CDR3 across 54 Vbeta, 13 Jbeta. Via MiXCR, TCRdb re-called the immunoSEQ multiplex PCR reads, giving one row per CDR3 protein. The top ten hold roughly 0.088% of the sample, which has 150,000 to 250,000 distinct CDR3 sequences, about 95% seen once. The sequenced target, TCR beta, came from blood CD8+ and CD4+ T cells. The multiple sclerosis controls consisted of treatment-naive patients with relapsing-remitting disease, either stable or active. As concerns this clonotype: At one end, the junction sequence differs from germline, possibly due to a read error.

The sequence was obtained from a human donor with multiple sclerosis. V is TRBV18 and J is TRBJ2-7; TRBD1 matches 7 bases. Material for sequencing was CD4+ T cells from PBMCs. CDR3 region: CASSLRDSPTF. CDR3 sequence (DNA): TGTGCCAGCTCACTCCGGGACAGCCCGACCTTC.